The 14 T cell receptor delta chains presented below share a single source sample, sequenced in a study of gammadelta T cells in human blood. TCRdb called clones from the RT-PCR reads again using CATT. The sample shows about 550 delta-chain clones, around 29% of them seen only once. The sequencing sample was made of Vgamma9Vdelta2 gamma-delta T cells from adult blood. Source of these receptors: a human donor.

This clone is labeled large (0.1 to 1%). This sequence joins TRDV2 and TRDJ1; 8 bases line up with TRDD3. The germline V gene has CDR1 GEAIGNYY and CDR2 EKD. The CDR3 loop spans 17 amino acids. J lost 0 bases, V lost 2 bases, and 10 bases had no gene match. The CDR3 spells CACDRLGADPYTDKLIF. CDR3 nucleotide sequence: TGTGCCTGTGACAGACTGGGGGCCGACCCGTACACCGATAAACTCATCTTT.

This clone has just a few counts. Being one base from a much bigger clone, this may be a read error. Other DNA sequences in this specimen translate into the identical CDR3. The V call is TRDV2, the J call TRDJ1; 11 positions match TRDD3. The CDR3 is 19 residues long. Trimming removed 0 bases from V and 7 bases from J; junction bases left unmatched: 18. Germline V CDR1 and CDR2: GEAIGNYY, EKD. CDR3 sequence: CACDTLLTLGDILDGKLIF. In nucleotides, the CDR3 is TGTGCCTGTGACACCCTTTTGACACTGGGGGATATATTAGATGGTAAACTCATCTTT.

In this sample, this clone is large. Other DNA sequences of this sample code for an identical CDR3. The chain joins TRDV2 to TRDJ3; no definite D call. Trimming left V 0 bases short and J 0 bases short, with 14 bases between. The CDR3 covers 19 residues. Per the germline V gene, CDR1 is GEAIGNYY and CDR2 is EKD. Here the CDR3 reads CACDTVEGDNSWDTRQMFF. The CDR3 bases are TGTGCCTGTGACACCGTCGAGGGAGACAACTCCTGGGACACCCGACAGATGTTTTTC.

This clone is termed large. This CDR3 is also generated by other DNA sequences in the sample. The rearrangement joins TRDV2 to TRDJ1; the D gene is possibly TRDD3 (6 bases). Trimming stripped 0 bases from V and 0 bases from J, with 13 bases between. This CDR3 comprises 16 residues. The germline CDR1 and CDR2 sequences are GEAIGNYY and EKD. CDR3 DNA sequence: TGTGCCTGTGACACCTTGGGGATCGAGTACACCGATAAACTCATCTTT. This encodes CACDTLGIEYTDKLIF.

With regard to this clone: A read error likely explains this, since a far larger clone differs by one base. The sample has other DNA sequences that encode this CDR3 too. The gene calls are TRDV2 and TRDJ1, with 10 positions matching TRDD3. Per the germline V gene, CDR1 is GEAIGNYY and CDR2 is EKD. The length of the CDR3 is 20 residues. CDR3 loop: CACDTLETGGSSEDTDKLIF. CDR3 nucleotides: TGTGCATGTGACACCCTTGAAACTGGGGGATCCTCCGAGGACACCGATAAACTCATCTTT.

For this clone: This could be a read error, since a much larger clone is one nucleotide away. The V call is TRDV2, the J call TRDJ3, with 8 nucleotides matching TRDD3. CDR3 size: 24 residues. CDR1 and CDR2 from the germline V gene are GEAIGNYY and EKD. In DNA, the CDR3 is TGTGCCTGTGACACCGTAAGTGGTTCGTTAGCTGGGGGACCAAGCTCCTGGGACCCCCGACAGATGTTTTTC. It is translated as CACDTVSGSLAGGPSSWDPRQMFF.

By share, this clone ranks as large (0.1 to 1%). The rearrangement links TRDV2 to TRDJ1; 7 bases line up with TRDD3. Germline trimming cut 3 bases from V and 2 bases from J; bases unmatched to any gene: 17. The germline V gene has CDR1 GEAIGNYY and CDR2 EKD. This CDR3 contains 18 residues. CDR3 region: CACDVLDSTGASTDKLIF. The CDR3 nucleotides read TGTGCCTGTGACGTTCTGGATTCTACTGGGGCATCGACCGATAAACTCATCTTT.

No V gene was called, and the J gene is TRDJ2. The length of the CDR3 is 10 residues. The CDR3 sequence: CSALTAQLFF. The CDR3, as DNA: TGTAGTGCTTTGACAGCACAACTCTTCTTT.

The rearrangement links TRDV2 to TRDJ1, with TRDD3 matching over 12 bases. Germline CDR1 is GEAIGNYY and CDR2 is EKD. Unmatched junction bases numbered 13, after V lost 4 bases and J lost 2 bases. The CDR3 consists of 18 residues. CDR3 sequence (DNA): TGTGCCTGTGATCCACTCCTGGGGGATACGGGGTGGACCGATAAACTCATCTTT. It translates to CACDPLLGDTGWTDKLIF.

This clone appeared a few times. A far larger clone differs by one base, so this is likely a read error. Other DNA sequences within the sample encode an identical CDR3. The rearrangement uses TRDV2 and TRDJ1; TRDD3 is a possible D gene (5 bases). The CDR3 runs 20 residues. Germline V gene sequence: CDR1 GEAIGNYY, CDR2 EKD. The CDR3 region has the DNA TGTGCCTGTGACGTATTAGCCTCTGAAGATACTGGTGTACACACAGATAAACTCATCTTT. Its protein product is CACDVLASEDTGVHTDKLIF.

In this sample, this clone turned up a few times. This sequence is one base from a far larger clone and is likely a read error. The chain combines TRDV2 with TRDJ1; 12 nucleotides match TRDD3. There are 21 residues in the CDR3. From germline, CDR1 is GEAIGNYY and CDR2 EKD. CDR3 sequence: CARDPVLGDTPTYTHTDKLIF. The CDR3 bases are TGTGCCCGTGACCCTGTACTGGGGGATACACCTACCTACACCCACACCGATAAACTCATCTTT.

Comments on this clone: A far larger clone is one base from this, pointing to a likely read error. Other DNA sequences in this specimen translate into the identical CDR3. The chain has TRDV2 and TRDJ3; 7 nucleotides agree with TRDD3. The CDR3 contains 17 residues. Per the germline V gene, CDR1 is GEAIGNYY and CDR2 is EKD. The CDR3 region is CACDTAGYSWDTRQMFF. CDR3 DNA: TGTGCCTGTGACACGGCGGGATACTCCTGGGACACTCGACAGATGTTTTTC.

Of note for this clone: This could be a read error, since a much larger clone is one nucleotide away. Other DNA sequences in this sample translate to the same CDR3. This sequence joins TRDV2 and TRDJ1, with 8 bases fitting TRDD3. V shed 0 bases and J 5 bases; nucleotides not matched to a gene: 16. This CDR3 is 18 amino acids long. The germline CDR1 and CDR2 sequences are GEAIGNYY and EKD. CDR3 sequence reads: CACDTVGLLGGTTDKLIF. The CDR3 DNA reads as TGTGCCTGTGACACCGTAGGGCTACTGGGGGGTACGACTGATAAACTCATCTTT.

A remark on this clone: This may come from a read error, since a much larger clone is one base off. The same CDR3 arises from other DNA sequences in this sample as well. V gene TRDV2 combines with J gene TRDJ1, with D possibly being TRDD3 (6 bases). With 0 bases removed from V and 7 bases from J, the gap between germline ends came to 14 bases. This CDR3 comprises 14 residues. Germline loops: CDR1 GEAIGNYY, CDR2 EKD. DNA for the CDR3: TGTGCCTGTGACACCGTAGGGGATGCTGGTAAACTCATCTTT. As protein: CACDTVGDAGKLIF.